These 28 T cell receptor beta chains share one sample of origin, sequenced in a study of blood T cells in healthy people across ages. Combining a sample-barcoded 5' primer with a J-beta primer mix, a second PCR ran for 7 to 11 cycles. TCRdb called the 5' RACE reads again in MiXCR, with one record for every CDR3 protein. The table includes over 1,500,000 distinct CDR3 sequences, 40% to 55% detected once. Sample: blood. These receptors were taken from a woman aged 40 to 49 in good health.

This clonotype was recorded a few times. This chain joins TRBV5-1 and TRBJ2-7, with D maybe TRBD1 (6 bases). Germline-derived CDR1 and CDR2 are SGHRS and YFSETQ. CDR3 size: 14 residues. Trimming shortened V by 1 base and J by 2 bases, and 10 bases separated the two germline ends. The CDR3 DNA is TGCGCCAGCAGCTTGACAGGGAAGGCCTACGAGCAGTACTTC. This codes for CASSLTGKAYEQYF.

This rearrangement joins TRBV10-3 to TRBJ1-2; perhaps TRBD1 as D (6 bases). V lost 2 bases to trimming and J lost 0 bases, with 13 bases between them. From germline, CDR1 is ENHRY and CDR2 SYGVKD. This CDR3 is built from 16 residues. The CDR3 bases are TGTGCCATCAGTGAGCCCTCACAGGGAGCTAACTATGGCTACACCTTC. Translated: CAISEPSQGANYGYTF.

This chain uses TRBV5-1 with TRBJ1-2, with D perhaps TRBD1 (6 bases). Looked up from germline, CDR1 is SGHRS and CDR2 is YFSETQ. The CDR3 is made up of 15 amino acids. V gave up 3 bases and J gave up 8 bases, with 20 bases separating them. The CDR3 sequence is CASSSRDGGFEGYTF. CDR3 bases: TGCGCCAGCAGCTCCCGGGACGGGGGCTTTGAGGGCTACACCTTC.

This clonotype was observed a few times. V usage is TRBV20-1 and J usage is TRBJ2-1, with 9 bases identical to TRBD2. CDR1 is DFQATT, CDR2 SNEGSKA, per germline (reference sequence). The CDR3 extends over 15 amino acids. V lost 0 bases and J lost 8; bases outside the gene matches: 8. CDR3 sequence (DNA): TGCAGTGCTAGAGATCGTGGACTAGCGTTCGATGAGCAGTTCTTC. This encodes CSARDRGLAFDEQFF.

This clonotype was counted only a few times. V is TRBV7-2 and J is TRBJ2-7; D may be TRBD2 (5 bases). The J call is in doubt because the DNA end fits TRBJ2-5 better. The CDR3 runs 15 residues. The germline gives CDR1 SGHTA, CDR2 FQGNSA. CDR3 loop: CASSPREGLFGTQYF. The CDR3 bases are TGTGCCAGCAGCCCTCGTGAGGGCTTATTCGGGACCCAGTACTTC.

The CDR3 DNA reads as TGTGCCAGCAGCCCGGGTCTGGGAGTTAGAAGTGGCTACACCTTC. Translated, it gives CASSPGLGVRSGYTF. The V and J genes are TRBV7-9 and TRBJ1-2; no definite D call. V lost 5 bases to trimming and J lost 7 bases, with 20 bases between them. Per germline, CDR1 SEHNR and CDR2 FQNEAQ (reference sequence). CDR3 length: 15 amino acids.

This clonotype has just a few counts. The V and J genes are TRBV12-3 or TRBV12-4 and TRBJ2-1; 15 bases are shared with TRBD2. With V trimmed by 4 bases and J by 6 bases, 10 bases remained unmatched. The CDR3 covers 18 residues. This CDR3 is CASSSGTSGGPRSNEQFF. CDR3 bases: TGTGCCAGCAGTTCCGGGACTAGCGGGGGGCCCCGATCCAATGAGCAGTTCTTC.

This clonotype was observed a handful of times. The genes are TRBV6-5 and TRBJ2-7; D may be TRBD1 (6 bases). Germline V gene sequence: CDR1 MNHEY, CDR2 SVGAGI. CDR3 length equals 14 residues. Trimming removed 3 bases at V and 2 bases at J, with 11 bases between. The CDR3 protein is CASSYQGLTYEQYF. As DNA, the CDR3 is TGTGCCAGCAGTTATCAGGGGTTGACCTACGAGCAGTACTTC.

CDR3 loop: CTVRGRMGYNEQFF. CDR3 in DNA: TGCACAGTGAGGGGGAGAATGGGGTACAATGAGCAGTTCTTC. The chain links TRBV29-1 to TRBJ2-1, with D tentatively TRBD1 (6 bases). Germline V CDR1 and CDR2: SQVTM, ANQGSEA. This CDR3 has 14 amino acids.

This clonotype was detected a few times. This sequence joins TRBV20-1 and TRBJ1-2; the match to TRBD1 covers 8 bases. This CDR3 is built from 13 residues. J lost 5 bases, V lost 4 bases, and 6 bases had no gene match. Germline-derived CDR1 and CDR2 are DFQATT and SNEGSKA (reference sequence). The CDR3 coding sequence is TGCAGTGCTACGGGACAGGAGGGATATGGCTACACCTTC. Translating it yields CSATGQEGYGYTF.

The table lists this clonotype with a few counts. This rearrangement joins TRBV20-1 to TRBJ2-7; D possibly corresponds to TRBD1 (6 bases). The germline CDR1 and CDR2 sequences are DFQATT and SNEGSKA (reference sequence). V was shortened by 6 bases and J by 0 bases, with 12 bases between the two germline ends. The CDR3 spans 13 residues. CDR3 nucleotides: TGCAGTGCGCCAGGGGACATCTCCTACGAGCAGTACTTC. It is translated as CSAPGDISYEQYF.

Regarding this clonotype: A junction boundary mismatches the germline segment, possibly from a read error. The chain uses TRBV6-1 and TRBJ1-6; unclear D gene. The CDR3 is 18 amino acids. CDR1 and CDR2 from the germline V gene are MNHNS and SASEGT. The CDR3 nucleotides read TGTGCCAGCAGTGATCGTCTACGTTCGAGCTCCCATAATTCACCCCTCCACTTT. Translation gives CASSDRLRSSSHNSPLHF.

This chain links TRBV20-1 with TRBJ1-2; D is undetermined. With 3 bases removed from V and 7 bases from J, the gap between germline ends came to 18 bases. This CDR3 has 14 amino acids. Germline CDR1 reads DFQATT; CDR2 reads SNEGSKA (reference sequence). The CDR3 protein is CSASPLHVMSGYTF. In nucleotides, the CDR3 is TGCAGTGCTAGCCCTCTCCACGTGATGAGTGGCTACACCTTC.

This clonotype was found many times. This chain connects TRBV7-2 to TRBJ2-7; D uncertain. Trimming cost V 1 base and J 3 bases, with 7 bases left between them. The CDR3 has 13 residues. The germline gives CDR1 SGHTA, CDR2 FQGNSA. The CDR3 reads CASSLGLVYEQYF. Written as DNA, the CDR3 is TGTGCCAGCAGCTTAGGTTTGGTCTACGAGCAGTACTTC.

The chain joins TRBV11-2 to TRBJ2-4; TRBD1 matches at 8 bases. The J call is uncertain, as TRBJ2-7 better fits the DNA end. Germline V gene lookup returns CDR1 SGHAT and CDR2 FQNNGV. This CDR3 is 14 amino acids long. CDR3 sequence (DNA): TGTGCCAGCAGCCGATGGACAGGGAATCTCGAGCAGTACTTC. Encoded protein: CASSRWTGNLEQYF.

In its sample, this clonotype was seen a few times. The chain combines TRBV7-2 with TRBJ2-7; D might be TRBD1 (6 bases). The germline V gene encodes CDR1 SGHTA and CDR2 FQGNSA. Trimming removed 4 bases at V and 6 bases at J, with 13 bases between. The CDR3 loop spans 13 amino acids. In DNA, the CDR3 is TGTGCCAGCAGCTCAGGGGTCGGAGGCGAGCAGTACTTC. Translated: CASSSGVGGEQYF.

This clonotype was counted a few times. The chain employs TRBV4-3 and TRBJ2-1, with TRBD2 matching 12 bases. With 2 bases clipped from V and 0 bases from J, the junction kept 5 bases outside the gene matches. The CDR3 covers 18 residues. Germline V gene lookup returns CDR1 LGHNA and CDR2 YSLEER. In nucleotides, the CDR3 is TGCGCCAGCAGCCAATCACTAGCGGGGGGCCGCTCCTACAATGAGCAGTTCTTC. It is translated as CASSQSLAGGRSYNEQFF.

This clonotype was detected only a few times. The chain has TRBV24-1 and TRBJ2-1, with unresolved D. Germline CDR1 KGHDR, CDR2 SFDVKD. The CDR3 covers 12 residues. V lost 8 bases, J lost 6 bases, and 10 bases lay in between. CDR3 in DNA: TGTGCCACCAAAACTTGGGCCAATGAGCAGTTCTTC. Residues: CATKTWANEQFF.

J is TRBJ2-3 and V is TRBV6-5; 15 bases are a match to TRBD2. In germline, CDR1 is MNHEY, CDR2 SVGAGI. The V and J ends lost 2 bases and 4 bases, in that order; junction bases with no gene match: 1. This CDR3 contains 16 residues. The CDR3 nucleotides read TGTGCCAGCAGTTACGGACTAGCGGGGGGGGCAGATACGCAGTATTTT. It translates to CASSYGLAGGADTQYF.

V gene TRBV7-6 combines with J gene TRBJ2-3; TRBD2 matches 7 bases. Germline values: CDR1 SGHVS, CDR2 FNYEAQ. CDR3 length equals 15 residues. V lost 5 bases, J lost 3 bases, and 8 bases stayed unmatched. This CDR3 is CASSQAGRLTDTQYF. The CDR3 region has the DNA TGTGCCAGCAGCCAAGCGGGGAGATTAACAGATACGCAGTATTTT.

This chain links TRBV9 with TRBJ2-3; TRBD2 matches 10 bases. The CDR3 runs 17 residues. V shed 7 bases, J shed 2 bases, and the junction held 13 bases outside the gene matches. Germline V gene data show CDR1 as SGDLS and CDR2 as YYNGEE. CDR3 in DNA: TGTGCCAGCTCGAACCGGGTTAGCGGGGGGAACACAGATACGCAGTATTTT. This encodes CASSNRVSGGNTDTQYF.

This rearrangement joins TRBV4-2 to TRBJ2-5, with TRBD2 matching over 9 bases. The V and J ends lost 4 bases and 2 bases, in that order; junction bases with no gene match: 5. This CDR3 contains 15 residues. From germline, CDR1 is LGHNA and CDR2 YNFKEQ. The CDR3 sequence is CASSPLLAGQETQYF. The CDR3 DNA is TGTGCCAGCAGCCCTCTCCTAGCGGGGCAAGAGACCCAGTACTTC.

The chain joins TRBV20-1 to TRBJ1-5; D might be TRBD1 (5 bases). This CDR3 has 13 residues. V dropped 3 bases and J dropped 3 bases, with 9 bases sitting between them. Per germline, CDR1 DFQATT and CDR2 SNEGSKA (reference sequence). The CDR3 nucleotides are TGCAGTGCTAGGGGGACGTCCAATCAGCCCCAGCATTTT. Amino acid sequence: CSARGTSNQPQHF.

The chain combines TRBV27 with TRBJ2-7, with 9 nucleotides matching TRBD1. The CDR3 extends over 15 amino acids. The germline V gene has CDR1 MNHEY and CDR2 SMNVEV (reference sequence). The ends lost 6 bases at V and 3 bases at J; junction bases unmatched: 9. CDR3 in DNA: TGTGCCAGCAGAAGCTCCGGGACAGGGTTCTACGAGCAGTACTTC. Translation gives CASRSSGTGFYEQYF.

CDR3 coding DNA: TGTGCCAGCAGCCCGTCGCTAGCGGATACAGATACGCAGTATTTT. Protein: CASSPSLADTDTQYF. V gene TRBV9 combines with J gene TRBJ2-3; 7 positions agree with TRBD2. The CDR3 length is 15 residues. The J segment lost 3 bases and the V segment lost 4 bases, leaving 8 bases of the junction unmatched. Germline-derived CDR1 and CDR2 are SGDLS and YYNGEE.

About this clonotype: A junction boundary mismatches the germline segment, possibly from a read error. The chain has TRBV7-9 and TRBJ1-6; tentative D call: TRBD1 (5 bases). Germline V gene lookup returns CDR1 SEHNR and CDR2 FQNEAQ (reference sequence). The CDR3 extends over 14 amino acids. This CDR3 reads CVSSLTDRNSPLHF. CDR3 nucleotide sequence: TGTGTCAGCAGCTTAACAGACAGAAATTCACCCCTCCACTTT.

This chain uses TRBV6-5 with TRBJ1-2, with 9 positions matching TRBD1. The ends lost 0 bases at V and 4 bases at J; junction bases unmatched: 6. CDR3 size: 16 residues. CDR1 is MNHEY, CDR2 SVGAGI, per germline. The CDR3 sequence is CASSYSWTGASYGYTF. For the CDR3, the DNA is TGTGCCAGCAGTTACTCGTGGACAGGGGCCTCCTATGGCTACACCTTC.

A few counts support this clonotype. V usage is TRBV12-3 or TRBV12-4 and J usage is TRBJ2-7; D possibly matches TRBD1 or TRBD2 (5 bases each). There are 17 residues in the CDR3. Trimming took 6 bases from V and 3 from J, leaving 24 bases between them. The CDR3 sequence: CASSLTEGFYVLYEQYF. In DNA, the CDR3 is TGTGCCAGCAGCCTCACTGAGGGGTTTTATGTTCTCTACGAGCAGTACTTC.